This TCR beta chain was sequenced for a study of CD8 T cells in Susac syndrome. General study points: The number of Susac-specific public clones found was more than 15 in total CD8+ repertoires and four to six in CD8+ TEMRA repertoires. Clonal expansion of Susac CD8+ cells peaked in TEMRA cells, and it also peaked in active patients.

Concerning this clonotype itself: Its antigen is still unknown.

V lost 5 bases and J lost 0, with 10 bases in between. The CDR3 is made up of 15 amino acids. Germline loops: CDR1 MNHEY, CDR2 SMNVEV (reference sequence). The RNA, roughly 0.45 to 1 ug, was put through reverse transcription using random hexamers. TCRdb analysed the immunoSEQ multiplex PCR reads with MiXCR anew, one entry per CDR3 protein. The sample has approximately 190,000 distinct CDR3 sequences, over 90% seen once. V and J are TRBV27 and TRBJ1-4; no clear D gene. Sequencing used CD8+ T cells from PBMCs. This receptor was taken from a human donor with Susac syndrome. CDR3 region: CASSPSESTNEKLFF. CDR3 sequence (DNA): TGTGCCAGCAGTCCCTCCGAGTCAACTAATGAAAAACTGTTTTTT.